These T cell receptor beta chains were read from a single sample in a study of T cell changes during pregnancy in multiple sclerosis. The repertoire was sequenced with immunoSEQ multiplex PCR; TCRdb's copy has only in-frame clones and lacks some. This sample carries approximately 23,000 clones, 75% to 95% of them seen once, and the ten largest clones take under 0.75%. The sequences come from CD4+ T cells from peripheral blood mononuclear cells, collected in the third trimester of pregnancy. These TCRs come from a female donor in good health, enrolled as a control in a pregnancy study. CDR3s include the opening cysteine and the closing phenylalanine or tryptophan. A D gene is named only where the DNA matches it firmly. A clone size is listed for some rows: how often the clone was seen (once, few, many), or a class if it is expanded.

d_gene,abundance,v_gene,len,j_gene,CDR3nt,CDR3aa
TRBD2,NA,TRBV7-9,13,TRBJ2-1,TGTGCCAGCTCCCGGGGGGGACCTCCGAGATTGTTCTTC,CASSRGGPPRLFF
NA,NA,TRBV6-4,15,TRBJ1-2,TGTGCCAGCAGTGACTCGAGAGATTCTAACTATGGCTACACCTTC,CASSDSRDSNYGYTF
TRBD2,NA,TRBV4-1,17,TRBJ2-3,TGCGCCAGCAGCCTCGGGACTAGCGGGGGGGTTACAGATACGCAGTATTTT,CASSLGTSGGVTDTQYF
NA,NA,TRBV7-8,13,TRBJ1-3,TGTGCCAGCAGCGCAGTCCTGGGAAACACCATATATTTT,CASSAVLGNTIYF
TRBD1,NA,TRBV7-9,17,TRBJ1-4,TGTGCCAGCAGCTTTACAGGGGTGAGGGGGACGGGTGAAAAACTGTTTTTT,CASSFTGVRGTGEKLFF
NA,NA,TRBV6-1,17,TRBJ1-1,TGTGCCAGCAGTGAATTCGTGTCAGCCGAGGCGGACACTGAAGCTTTCTTT,CASSEFVSAEADTEAFF
TRBD1,NA,TRBV5-8,17,TRBJ2-6,TGTGCCAGCAGCTTGGAGACAGGGGGGACTGGGGCCAACGTCCTGACTTTC,CASSLETGGTGANVLTF
TRBD2,NA,TRBV7-2,15,TRBJ2-7,TGTGCCAGCAGCAACACCGGGACTAGCGGCTACGAGCAGTACTTC,CASSNTGTSGYEQYF
TRBD1,once,TRBV2,15,TRBJ1-4,TGTGCCAGCAGTAGGGACGGGACAGATAATGAAAAACTGTTTTTT,CASSRDGTDNEKLFF
NA,NA,TRBV5-4,17,TRBJ2-7,TGTGCCAGCAGCTTGGTCATCCTAACTACCCCTTCCTACGAGCAGTACTTC,CASSLVILTTPSYEQYF
NA,NA,TRBV6-1,13,TRBJ1-2,TGTGCCAGCAGTGAAACAGGCGGCTTGGGCTACACCTTC,CASSETGGLGYTF
NA,NA,TRBV13,14,TRBJ1-1,TGTGCCAGCAGCGCCACCCGGTTGAACACTGAAGCTTTCTTT,CASSATRLNTEAFF
TRBD2,NA,TRBV5-1,17,TRBJ2-3,TGCGCCAGCAGCTTGCGTCCCGGCGGGGGGTCAACAGATACGCAGTATTTT,CASSLRPGGGSTDTQYF
NA,NA,TRBV28,16,TRBJ2-7,TGTGCCAGCAGTTTATACAGGGTTTTAGTCTCCTACGAGCAGTACTTC,CASSLYRVLVSYEQYF
TRBD2,once,TRBV19,17,TRBJ2-5,TGTGCCAGTAGTATCTCGGTCCTAGCGGGAGGCCAAGAGACCCAGTACTTC,CASSISVLAGGQETQYF
TRBD1,NA,TRBV6-1,14,TRBJ1-2,TGTGCCAGCATAATCACCGGGACAGGCCATGGCTACACCTTC,CASIITGTGHGYTF
NA,NA,TRBV29-1,10,TRBJ1-1,TGCAGCGCCGGGGGCACTGAAGCTTTCTTT,CSAGGTEAFF
NA,NA,TRBV6-5,15,TRBJ1-3,TGTGCCAGCAGTCCCCAGGGAGGGACTGGAAACACCATATATTTT,CASSPQGGTGNTIYF
NA,NA,TRBV6-4,10,TRBJ2-7,TGTGCCAGCAGTGAATATGAGCAGTACTTC,CASSEYEQYF
NA,NA,TRBV7-2,15,TRBJ1-1,TGTGCCAGCAGCGCGGACAGCGCCGAGGGAACTGAAGCTTTCTTT,CASSADSAEGTEAFF
NA,medium-sized,TRBV7-2,15,TRBJ1-6,TGTGCCAGCAGCTTCGAACAGGGCGCCAAGAAAACCCTCCACTTT,CASSFEQGAKKTLHF
NA,NA,TRBV18,12,TRBJ2-7,TGTGCCAGCTCACCAGGGCCCTACGAGCAGTACTTC,CASSPGPYEQYF
NA,once,TRBV2,17,TRBJ1-1,TGTGCCAGCAGGAAACAGCCCCACAGGGAAACGAACACTGAAGCTTTCTTT,CASRKQPHRETNTEAFF
NA,few,TRBV18,13,TRBJ2-3,TGTGCCAGCTCAGAGGTCAGCACAGATACGCAGTATTTT,CASSEVSTDTQYF
TRBD1,NA,TRBV11-1,15,TRBJ1-2,TGTGCCAGCAGCGTCTCGTTACAGGGGGGCTATGGCTACACCTTC,CASSVSLQGGYGYTF
TRBD1,NA,TRBV4-3,15,TRBJ2-7,TGCGCCAGCAGCCAGGACAGGGGTCCGATATGGGAGCAGTACTTC,CASSQDRGPIWEQYF
NA,NA,TRBV6-5,14,TRBJ1-1,TGTGCCAGCGTGGGAGTCTCTATGAACACTGAAGCTTTCTTT,CASVGVSMNTEAFF
NA,NA,TRBV29-1,10,TRBJ2-1,TGCAGCGTTGGGGGGGATGAGCAGTTCTTC,CSVGGDEQFF
NA,NA,TRBV7-9,14,TRBJ2-3,TGTGCCAGCAGCCTCCTCTCCGGGGAAGATACGCAGTATTTT,CASSLLSGEDTQYF
TRBD1,NA,TRBV18,15,TRBJ1-1,TGTGCCAGCTCACAAGACAGGGGACCAAACACTGAAGCTTTCTTT,CASSQDRGPNTEAFF
TRBD1,NA,TRBV19,15,TRBJ1-2,TGTGCCTCCTGGGGCGCGTGGGACAGCAACTATGGCTACACCTTC,CASWGAWDSNYGYTF
NA,NA,TRBV10-2,14,TRBJ2-3,TGCGCCAGCAGTGATGTGGGAGGAACAGATACGCAGTATTTT,CASSDVGGTDTQYF
NA,NA,TRBV5-5,14,TRBJ1-3,TGTGCCAGCAGCCAGGGCACCGCTGGAAACACCATATATTTT,CASSQGTAGNTIYF
TRBD1,NA,TRBV9,15,TRBJ1-2,TGTGCCAGCAGCGTATCGGACAGGGGGGACTATGGCTACACCTTC,CASSVSDRGDYGYTF
TRBD2,NA,TRBV27,15,TRBJ2-2,TGTGCCACCGGACCGGGACTAGCCTCTCCCCGGGAGCTGTTTTTT,CATGPGLASPRELFF
NA,NA,TRBV19,14,TRBJ1-3,TGTGCCAGTCGGCCGGGGGGCGATGGAAACACCATATATTTT,CASRPGGDGNTIYF
TRBD1,NA,TRBV5-4,16,TRBJ1-1,TGTGCCAGCAGCTCGGACCCAGGGGGATGGAACACTGAAGCTTTCTTT,CASSSDPGGWNTEAFF
NA,NA,TRBV28,15,TRBJ1-2,TGTGCCAGCAGGGACAGCCTTAGCCTTTCCTATGGCTACACCTTC,CASRDSLSLSYGYTF
NA,NA,TRBV12-5,13,TRBJ1-1,TGTGCTAGCATACGACAGAAGAACACTGAAGCTTTCTTT,CASIRQKNTEAFF
NA,NA,TRBV9,14,TRBJ1-4,TGTGCCAGCTCGCGGGAGACAACTAATGAAAAACTGTTTTTT,CASSRETTNEKLFF
TRBD1,few,TRBV5-4,16,TRBJ1-6,TGTGCCAGCAGCTGGAGACAGGGAAACGTCGGATCACCCCTCCACTTT,CASSWRQGNVGSPLHF
TRBD1,NA,TRBV4-3,14,TRBJ2-7,TGCGCCAGCAGCCATCGACAGGGGGCCTACGAGCAGTACTTC,CASSHRQGAYEQYF
NA,NA,TRBV7-3,14,TRBJ2-3,TGTGCCAGCAGCTTCCGAGGTGGAACAGATACGCAGTATTTT,CASSFRGGTDTQYF
TRBD1,NA,TRBV27,18,TRBJ1-1,TGTGCCAGCAGTTTATCGGGGTCCCCGGGACAGGTCCTTGTTAGGGCTTTCTTT,CASSLSGSPGQVLVRAFF
TRBD2,NA,TRBV19,19,TRBJ2-4,TGTGCCAGTAGTGTGGGGGCCCGACTAGCGGGGGTAGCCAAAAACATTCAGTACTTC,CASSVGARLAGVAKNIQYF